The source of this TCR beta chain is a study of vaccination and CD4 T cells after COVID-19. Study as a whole: Median time from COVID diagnosis to post-COVID sampling was over 85 days (35 to 161).

There are 12 residues in the CDR3. Germline V gene sequence: CDR1 SGHTA, CDR2 FQGNSA. The V and J ends lost 5 bases and 4 bases respectively, with 9 bases between them. Documented treatment: roughly 10-day PBMC culture with coronavirus spike peptide pools or control peptides (ViraFEST assay). Those CD4+ T cells from the unexposed donor predate the COVID-19 pandemic (2011-2018). Replacement of half the medium with fresh IL-2 medium took place on days 3 and 7. Oncomine TCR Beta short-read sequencing was applied to DNA from cultured CD4+ T cells. Genomic DNA was extracted from cultured CD4+ T cells. TCRdb used MiXCR to reprocess the PCR reads, holding one entry per CDR3 protein. The data contain around 6,400 distinct CDR3 sequences, 50% to 65% of them singletons. With respect to this clonotype: Its antigen remains unknown.

The source of this sequence is a human donor in good health. The chain is built from TRBV7-2 and TRBJ2-7, with a possible D match to TRBD2 (5 bases). Sequences were obtained from CD4+ T cells from blood, cultured in vitro. This CDR3 reads CASSPSRYEQYF. The CDR3 DNA follows: TGTGCCAGCAGCCCTAGCCGATACGAGCAGTACTTC.